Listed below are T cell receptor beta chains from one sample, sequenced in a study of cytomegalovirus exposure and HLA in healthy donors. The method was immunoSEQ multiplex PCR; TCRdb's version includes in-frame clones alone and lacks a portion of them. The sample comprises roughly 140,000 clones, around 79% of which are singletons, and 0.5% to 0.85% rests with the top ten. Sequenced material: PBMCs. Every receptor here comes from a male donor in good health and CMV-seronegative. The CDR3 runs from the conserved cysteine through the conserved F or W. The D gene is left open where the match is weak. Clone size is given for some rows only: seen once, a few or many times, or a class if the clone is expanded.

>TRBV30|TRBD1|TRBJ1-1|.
TGTGCCGGAGACAGGGACAACACTGAAGCTTTCTTT
CAGDRDNTEAFF
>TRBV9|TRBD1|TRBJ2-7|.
TGTGCCAGCAGTCCCACGAGTGGGACAGGGGGCGCACAGCAGTACTTC
CASSPTSGTGGAQQYF
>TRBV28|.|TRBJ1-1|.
TGTGCCAGCAGTTTTAGGGGACTGCTCGCTGAAGCTTTCTTT
CASSFRGLLAEAFF
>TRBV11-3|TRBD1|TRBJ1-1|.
TGTGCCAGCAGCTTAGTTCCGGGACAGATAAGTACTGAAGCTTTCTTT
CASSLVPGQISTEAFF
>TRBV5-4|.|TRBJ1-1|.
TGTGCCAGCAGCTTGCCGAGCACTGAAGCTTTCTTT
CASSLPSTEAFF
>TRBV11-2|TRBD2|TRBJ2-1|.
TGTGCCAGCACCGCGGGACTAGGGTACAATGAGCAGTTCTTC
CASTAGLGYNEQFF
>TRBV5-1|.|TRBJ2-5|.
TGCGCCAGCAGCTTGCGCGGGGACGGAGAAGAGACCCAGTACTTC
CASSLRGDGEETQYF
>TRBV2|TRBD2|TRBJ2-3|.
TGTGCCAGCAAGTTAGCGGGGGGGACAGATACGCAGTATTTT
CASKLAGGTDTQYF
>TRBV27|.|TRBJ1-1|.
TGTGCCAGCAGTCTGCGGGCGGGGTACACTGAAGCTTTCTTT
CASSLRAGYTEAFF
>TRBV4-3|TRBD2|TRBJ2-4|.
TGCGCCAGCAGCCAAGGACTAGCGGGGGGGCTTGGCAAAAACATTCAGTACTTC
CASSQGLAGGLGKNIQYF
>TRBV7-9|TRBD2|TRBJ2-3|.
TGTTCCAGCAGCTTACTCCTAGCGGCCTTTCCCGGGGCGCAGTATTTT
CSSSLLLAAFPGAQYF
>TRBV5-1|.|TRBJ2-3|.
TGCGCCAGCAGCTTGGGAGGCCTTCCACCCACAGATACGCAGTATTTT
CASSLGGLPPTDTQYF
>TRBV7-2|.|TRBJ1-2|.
.
CASSSSSYGYTF
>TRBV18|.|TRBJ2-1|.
TGTGCCAGCTCCCACGGGGGCTACAATGAGCAGTTCTTC
CASSHGGYNEQFF
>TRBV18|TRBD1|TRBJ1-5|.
TGTGCCAGCTCACTGGGGGGACAGGGAGGCAATCAGCCCCAGCATTTT
CASSLGGQGGNQPQHF
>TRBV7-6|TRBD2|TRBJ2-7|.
TGTGCCAGCAGCTTGACTAGCTCGCACGAGCAGTACTTC
CASSLTSSHEQYF
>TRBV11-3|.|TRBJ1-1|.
TGTGCCAGCAGTCCGGGGAGGAACACTGAAGCTTTCTTT
CASSPGRNTEAFF
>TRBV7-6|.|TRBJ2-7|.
TGTGCCAGCAGCTTAGACGCTAAGAGGGGACTGTACTTC
CASSLDAKRGLYF
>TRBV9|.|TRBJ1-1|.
TGTGCCAGCAGCGTAGTGTCACGGACTGAAGCTTTCTTT
CASSVVSRTEAFF
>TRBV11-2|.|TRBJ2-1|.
TGTGCCAGCAGCCTCCGGGGTGAAAATTACAATGAGCAGTTCTTC
CASSLRGENYNEQFF
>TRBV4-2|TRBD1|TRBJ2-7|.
TGTGCCAGCAGCCAAGACCCTCGGACAGGGTTCTACGAGCAGTACTTC
CASSQDPRTGFYEQYF
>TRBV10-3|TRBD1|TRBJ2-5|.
TGTGCCAGCGGCTCCGGACAGGGCCAAGAGACCCAGTACTTC
CASGSGQGQETQYF
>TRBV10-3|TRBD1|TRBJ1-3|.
TGTGCCATCAGTGAGCCCGGGACAGCCCTTTCTCAGGGAAACACCATATATTTT
CAISEPGTALSQGNTIYF
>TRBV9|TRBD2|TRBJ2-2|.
TGTGCCAGCAGCACACTAGCGGGAGTAGCGACCGGGGAGCTGTTTTTT
CASSTLAGVATGELFF
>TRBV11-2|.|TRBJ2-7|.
TGTGCCAGCAGCGTCCGGGACTCGGGGTACGAGCAGTACTTC
CASSVRDSGYEQYF
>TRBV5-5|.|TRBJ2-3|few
TGTGCCAGCAGCTTGGCGGGGGGCGATACCTATACGCAGTATTTT
CASSLAGGDTYTQYF
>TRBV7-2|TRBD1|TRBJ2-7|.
TGTGCCAGCAGCTTAGCTACGGGACAGGGGTTCTACGAGCAGTACTTC
CASSLATGQGFYEQYF
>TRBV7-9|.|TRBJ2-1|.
TGTGCCAGCAGCTTCGGGGCTAGCGACCTCAATGAGCAGTTCTTC
CASSFGASDLNEQFF
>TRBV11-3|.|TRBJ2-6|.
TGTGCCAGCAGCTTGGCCTCTGGGGCCAACGTCCTGACTTTC
CASSLASGANVLTF
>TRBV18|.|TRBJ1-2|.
TGTGCCAGCTCCGCGGGCCTAGCTAACTATGGCTACACCTTC
CASSAGLANYGYTF
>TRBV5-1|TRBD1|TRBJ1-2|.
TGCGCCAGCAGCTTAACCCAGGGGGCGTATGGCTACACCTTC
CASSLTQGAYGYTF
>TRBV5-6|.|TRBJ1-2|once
TGTGCCAGCAGTCCAGCCGCGAGGGGGGGCTACACCTTC
CASSPAARGGYTF
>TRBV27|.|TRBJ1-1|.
TGTGCCAGCAGTTTACAGGGATCGAACACTGAAGCTTTCTTT
CASSLQGSNTEAFF
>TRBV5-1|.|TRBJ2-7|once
TGCGCCAGCAGCTTGGGAGGAGGGAGGCCGGGAGAGCAGTACTTC
CASSLGGGRPGEQYF
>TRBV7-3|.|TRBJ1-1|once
TGTGCCAGCAGCCCGGGGGGCTCGGCCGCTGAAGCTTTCTTT
CASSPGGSAAEAFF
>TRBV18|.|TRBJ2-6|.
TGTGCCAGCTCACCACCGGGCGGGGGCCCTGGGGCCAACGTCCTGACTTTC
CASSPPGGGPGANVLTF
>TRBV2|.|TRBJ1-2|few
TGTGCCAGCACCGGGAGGCGGGGAACGGATGGCTACACCTTC
CASTGRRGTDGYTF
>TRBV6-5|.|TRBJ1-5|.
TGTGCCAGCAGTAAGACTAAGCTGCAGCCCCAGCATTTT
CASSKTKLQPQHF
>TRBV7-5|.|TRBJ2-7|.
TGTGCCAGAAGCTCCCTCTCCGAGCAGTACTTC
CARSSLSEQYF
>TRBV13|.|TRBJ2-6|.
TGTGCCAGCAGCTTCTTCGTCTCTGGGGCCAACGTCCTGACTTTC
CASSFFVSGANVLTF
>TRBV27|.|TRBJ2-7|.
TGTGCCAGCAGGGGGACTGTACCTCCGCACGAGCAGTACTTC
CASRGTVPPHEQYF
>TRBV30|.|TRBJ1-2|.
TGTGCCTGGAGTGACCTCCAGGCGGGGTTGGATGGCTACACCTTC
CAWSDLQAGLDGYTF
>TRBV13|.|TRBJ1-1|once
TGTGCCAGCAGCTTCGGGGATTTGGAAGCTTTCTTT
CASSFGDLEAFF
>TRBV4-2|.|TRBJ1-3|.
TGTGCCAGCAGCCAAGATCAGGGGAGCTCTGGAAACACCATATATTTT
CASSQDQGSSGNTIYF
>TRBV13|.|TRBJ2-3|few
TGTGCCAGCAGCTTTAACACAGATACGCAGTATTTT
CASSFNTDTQYF
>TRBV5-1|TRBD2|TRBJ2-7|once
TGCGCCAGCAGCGGATGGACTAGCGGATCCTACGAGCAGTACTTC
CASSGWTSGSYEQYF